The TCR beta chain described here comes from a study of tumor and adjacent non-tumor tissue in lung cancer. Across the study: Aged about 31 to 80 years, patients included fewer than 11 men and about five women with stage I to III disease.

Study findings and constraints: TCR diversity was significantly greater in tumor than normal lung tissue.

Germline CDR1 DFQATT, CDR2 SNEGSKA (reference sequence). This CDR3 is built from 14 residues. This sample's RNA came from whole unsorted tissue. TCRbeta libraries were built with three rounds of nested PCR, modified from ARM-PCR. TCRdb itself ran the multiplex PCR reads through MiXCR, one entry per CDR3 protein. The sample contains some 84,000 distinct CDR3 sequences, about three fifths of which appear only once. With respect to this clonotype: Its specificity is unknown. One end of the junction varies from germline; a read error may be responsible.

This chain joins TRBV20-1 and TRBJ2-1; the D gene is possibly TRBD1 (6 bases). Input material: lung tumor tissue. This clonotype originated in a man between 65 and 85 years old with non-small cell lung cancer. The chain's CDR3 is CGARLQGPGNEQFF. The CDR3 DNA follows: TGCGGTGCTAGATTACAGGGTCCGGGGAATGAGCAGTTCTTC.